Below are 27 T cell receptor beta chains sequenced from a single sample in a study of T cell responses to AZD1222 COVID-19 vaccine. Assay used: immunoSEQ multiplex PCR; TCRdb lists only in-frame clones, some missing. The sample holds 90,000 to 140,000 clones; roughly nine tenths are singletons and the top ten take 35% to 45%. The material sequenced was peripheral blood, taken 28 days after the second AZD1222 dose. These receptors all come from an adult who received the AZD1222 COVID-19 vaccine.

The chain employs TRBV6-5 and TRBJ2-7; D possibly matches TRBD1 or TRBD2 (5 bases each). The CDR3 covers 15 residues. CDR1 and CDR2 (germline): MNHEY, SVGAGI. Trimming removed 8 bases from V and 4 bases from J, with 21 bases in between. The CDR3, as DNA: TGTGCCAGCTTGACCAACGGGGACCCGTGGTACGAGCAGTACTTC. Encoded protein: CASLTNGDPWYEQYF.

The chain links TRBV21-1 to TRBJ2-1. TRBV21-1 is a recognized pseudogene. The length of the CDR3 is 12 residues. CDR3 sequence (DNA): TGTGCCAGCAGCAAAGGAAAGGATGAGCAGTTCTTC. Translation gives CASSKGKDEQFF.

The rearrangement links TRBV24-1 to TRBJ2-3, with 13 nucleotides matching TRBD2. The CDR3 spans 14 residues. Germline CDR1 and CDR2: KGHDR and SFDVKD. V lost 3 bases and J lost 13; bases outside the gene matches: 6. CDR3 coding DNA: TGTGCCACCAGTGATGTCGATACTAGCGGGAGGGAGTATTTT. Amino acid sequence: CATSDVDTSGREYF.

This rearrangement joins TRBV10-2 to TRBJ1-1; D is unclear. CDR1 is WSHSY, CDR2 SAAADI, per germline. The V and J ends lost 3 bases and 3 bases respectively, with 14 bases between them. The CDR3 covers 15 residues. CDR3 in DNA: TGCGCCAGCAGTGATGCGAAGGGAAGGGACACTGAAGCTTTCTTT. Translation gives CASSDAKGRDTEAFF.

To note about this clone: The germline gene is not matched at one end of the junction; a read error may be the cause. The rearrangement joins TRBV15 to TRBJ2-7; D is perhaps TRBD1 (6 bases). Germline V gene data show CDR1 as LNHNV and CDR2 as YYDKDF (reference sequence). The CDR3 sequence is 15 residues long. The CDR3 sequence: CATSRAPQGSHEQYF. DNA for the CDR3: TGTGCCACCAGCAGAGCACCACAGGGCTCCCACGAGCAGTACTTC.

The chain joins TRBV7-2 to TRBJ1-1, with D unclear. Between the trimmed V and J ends, which lost 5 bases and 0 bases, there was a span of 25 bases. The germline CDR1 and CDR2 sequences are SGHTA and FQGNSA. The CDR3 is 19 residues long. The CDR3 DNA is TGTGCCAGCAGCCCGAGAATTGGCGGCATCCGATTTATGAACACTGAAGCTTTCTTT. As protein: CASSPRIGGIRFMNTEAFF.

The chain carries TRBV20-1 and TRBJ1-1, with TRBD1 as a possible D gene (6 bases). Between the trimmed V and J ends, which lost 4 bases and 11 bases, there was a span of 11 bases. The length of the CDR3 is 10 residues. The germline V gene has CDR1 DFQATT and CDR2 SNEGSKA (reference sequence). DNA for the CDR3: TGCAGTGCTATCACAGGGTTGGCTTTCTTT. Amino acid sequence: CSAITGLAFF.

The chain uses TRBV2 and TRBJ1-4; D is undetermined. Trimming took 1 base from V and 1 from J, leaving 13 bases between them. Germline lookup yields CDR1 SNHLY and CDR2 FYNNEI. The CDR3 runs 17 residues. This chain's CDR3 is CASSEGAEEVTNEKLFF. The CDR3 bases are TGTGCCAGCAGTGAAGGTGCGGAAGAGGTAACTAATGAAAAACTGTTTTTT.

V gene TRBV28 combines with J gene TRBJ2-7, with TRBD2 as a possible D gene (6 bases). The CDR3 sequence is 16 residues long. V shed 6 bases and J shed 4 bases, with 22 bases lying between them. Germline CDR1 reads MDHEN; CDR2 reads SYDVKM. The CDR3, as DNA: TGTGCCAGCAGCCCGGGGGTGGGAGTTGATGTTTACGAGCAGTACTTC. It specifies CASSPGVGVDVYEQYF.

The chain links TRBV3-1 (or the pseudogene TRBV3-2) to TRBJ2-1; 8 bases are a match to TRBD2. The CDR3 is 15 residues long. J lost 6 bases, V lost 3 bases, and 7 bases had no gene match. CDR1 and CDR2 (germline): LGHDT, YNNKEL (reference sequence). Here the CDR3 DNA reads TGTGCCAGCAGCCACGGGACTAGTGGGGGCAATGAGCAGTTCTTC. This codes for CASSHGTSGGNEQFF.

The J gene is TRBJ2-1, the V gene TRBV7-3; D assignment may be TRBD1 or TRBD2 (5 bases each). The CDR3 is made up of 16 amino acids. V was pared by 3 bases and J by 3 bases, with 15 bases between. Germline-derived CDR1 and CDR2 are SGHTA and FQGTGA. CDR3 coding DNA: TGTGCCAGCAGCTTCCGTCACGGGGCGGGCTACAATGAGCAGTTCTTC. Its protein product is CASSFRHGAGYNEQFF.

The rearrangement uses TRBV27 and TRBJ2-7; 7 bases line up with TRBD1. The length of the CDR3 is 18 residues. Germline V lookup: CDR1 MNHEY, CDR2 SMNVEV (reference sequence). With V trimmed by 2 bases and J by 2 bases, 15 bases remained unmatched. The CDR3 DNA sequence: TGTGCCAGCAGTTTAAGGTTGAGCGGCCAGGGGGACACCTACGAGCAGTACTTC. It encodes CASSLRLSGQGDTYEQYF.

V and J are TRBV30 and TRBJ2-7; 7 bases map to TRBD1. Unmatched junction bases numbered 4, after V lost 3 bases and J lost 2 bases. Germline V lookup: CDR1 GTSNPN, CDR2 SVGIG (reference sequence). The CDR3 spans 13 residues. For the CDR3, the DNA is TGTGCCTGGAGGGGACAGCACCCCTACGAGCAGTACTTC. Protein product: CAWRGQHPYEQYF.

J is TRBJ2-7 and V is TRBV6-6; a weak D match, TRBD2 (6 bases). Germline assignment: CDR1 MNHNY and CDR2 SVGAGI (reference sequence). The CDR3 runs to 14 residues. V was shortened by 2 bases and J by 8 bases, with 16 bases between the two germline ends. The CDR3 spells CASSYQTSTSKQYF. The CDR3 coding sequence is TGTGCCAGCAGTTACCAAACTAGCACCTCGAAGCAGTACTTC.

The V and J genes are TRBV6-5 and TRBJ2-2; 7 bases agree with TRBD1. Germline assignment: CDR1 MNHEY and CDR2 SVGAGI. J was trimmed by 0 bases and V by 6 bases; bases with no gene match: 4. The CDR3 runs to 15 residues. The CDR3 sequence is CASRPGGANTGELFF. The CDR3 DNA is TGTGCCAGCAGACCAGGGGGTGCGAACACCGGGGAGCTGTTTTTT.

The chain links TRBV28 to TRBJ2-1; D unclear. Trimming stripped 7 bases from V and 4 bases from J, with 14 bases between. CDR3 length: 14 residues. Per the germline V gene, CDR1 is MDHEN and CDR2 is SYDVKM. The CDR3 bases are TGTGCCAGCACCGGTAGGCCGGCTTACAATGAGCAGTTCTTC. Translated: CASTGRPAYNEQFF.

This clone was found once. The J gene is TRBJ2-2, the V gene TRBV7-7; D is undetermined. The CDR3 is 13 amino acids. Trimming took off 4 bases at V and 6 bases at J, with 9 bases between the two ends. Germline CDR1 reads SSHAT; CDR2 reads FNYEAQ (reference sequence). The CDR3, as DNA: TGTGCCAGCAGCTACCTAGGACCCGGGGAGCTGTTTTTT. Amino acid sequence: CASSYLGPGELFF.

In DNA form, the CDR3 reads TGTGCCAGCAGCGTAGTATCGATGACCGGGGAGCTGTTTTTT. This translates into CASSVVSMTGELFF. The chain couples TRBV9 to TRBJ2-2; D not resolved. This CDR3 comprises 14 residues. Germline V gene sequence: CDR1 SGDLS, CDR2 YYNGEE. V was shortened by 0 bases and J by 5 bases, with 8 bases between the two germline ends. The variable domain in full, with the rest retrieved from reference TRBV9 and TRBJ2-2, is DSGVTQTPKHLITATGQRVTLRCSPRSGDLSVYWYQQSLDQGLQFLIQYYNGEERAKGNILERFSAQQFPDLHSELNLSSLELGDSALYFCASSVVSMTGELFFGEGSRLTVL.

This chain links TRBV5-4 with TRBJ2-3, with a possible D match to TRBD1 (5 bases). The CDR3 spans 15 residues. From germline, CDR1 is SGHNT and CDR2 YYREEE (reference sequence). V lost 0 bases to trimming and J lost 5 bases, with 13 bases between them. The chain's CDR3 is CASSLGQGGVDTQYF. CDR3 bases: TGTGCCAGCAGCTTGGGCCAGGGCGGAGTAGATACGCAGTATTTT.

The V call is TRBV28, the J call TRBJ2-3, with TRBD2 matching over 7 bases. CDR1 and CDR2 from the germline V gene are MDHEN and SYDVKM. This CDR3 comprises 16 residues. The V and J ends lost 4 bases and 2 bases, in that order; junction bases with no gene match: 9. CDR3 in amino acids: CASSSPSGETTDTQYF. CDR3 DNA sequence: TGTGCCAGCAGTTCCCCTAGCGGAGAAACCACAGATACGCAGTATTTT.

The V call is TRBV14, the J call TRBJ2-7, with TRBD2 as a possible D gene (6 bases). This CDR3 has 14 residues. Germline V lookup: CDR1 SGHDN, CDR2 FVKESK. In nucleotides, the CDR3 is TGTGTCAAAACGGGGGAGTCTGGCTCCTACGAGCAGTACTTC. It is translated as CVKTGESGSYEQYF.

CDR3 DNA: TGTGCCAGTAGTATGGGGAGGACCGGCTACGAGCAGTACTTC. Residues: CASSMGRTGYEQYF. This rearrangement joins TRBV19 to TRBJ2-7; the D gene is possibly TRBD2 (6 bases). Germline V gene data show CDR1 as LNHDA and CDR2 as SQIVND (reference sequence). CDR3 length equals 14 residues. V lost 3 bases and J 3 bases, leaving 12 bases between the germline ends.

This clone was found once. The chain joins TRBV5-1 to TRBJ2-1; D gene uncertain. Germline V CDR1 and CDR2: SGHRS, YFSETQ. This CDR3 comprises 14 residues. Trimming cost V 0 bases and J 9 bases, with 13 bases left between them. CDR3: CASSLASSFGEQFF. The CDR3 nucleotides are TGCGCCAGCAGCTTGGCCAGTAGTTTTGGTGAGCAGTTCTTC.

This chain links TRBV5-1 with TRBJ2-4, with TRBD1 matching over 7 bases. Trimming took 6 bases from V and 7 from J; bases not matched to a gene: 7. The V gene's germline CDR1 is SGHRS and CDR2 YFSETQ. The CDR3 loop spans 13 amino acids. CDR3: CASTQQGMNIQYF. In DNA form, the CDR3 reads TGCGCCAGCACCCAACAGGGGATGAACATTCAGTACTTC.

The chain has TRBV5-1 and TRBJ1-1, with D uncertain. V dropped 2 bases and J dropped 3 bases, with 23 bases sitting between them. CDR1 and CDR2 (germline): SGHRS, YFSETQ. The CDR3 is 18 amino acids. This CDR3 is CASSLVRSRRLMDTEAFF. For the CDR3, the DNA is TGCGCCAGCAGCTTAGTTCGGTCAAGGCGGTTGATGGACACTGAAGCTTTCTTT.

The chain couples TRBV7-2 to TRBJ1-4; 8 bases line up with TRBD1. This CDR3 region has 14 residues. Germline trimming cut 2 bases from V and 7 bases from J; bases unmatched to any gene: 3. Germline V gene sequence: CDR1 SGHTA, CDR2 FQGNSA. The CDR3 bases are TGTGCCAGCAGCTTAAACAGGGGGAGTGAAAAACTGTTTTTT. Encoded protein: CASSLNRGSEKLFF.

The chain combines TRBV27 with TRBJ2-5; the D is unclear. Germline lookup yields CDR1 MNHEY and CDR2 SMNVEV (reference sequence). Trimming removed 2 bases at V and 5 bases at J, with 9 bases between. The CDR3 covers 13 residues. DNA for the CDR3: TGTGCCAGCAGTTTAAATCGTGCGGAGACCCAGTACTTC. Its translation is CASSLNRAETQYF.